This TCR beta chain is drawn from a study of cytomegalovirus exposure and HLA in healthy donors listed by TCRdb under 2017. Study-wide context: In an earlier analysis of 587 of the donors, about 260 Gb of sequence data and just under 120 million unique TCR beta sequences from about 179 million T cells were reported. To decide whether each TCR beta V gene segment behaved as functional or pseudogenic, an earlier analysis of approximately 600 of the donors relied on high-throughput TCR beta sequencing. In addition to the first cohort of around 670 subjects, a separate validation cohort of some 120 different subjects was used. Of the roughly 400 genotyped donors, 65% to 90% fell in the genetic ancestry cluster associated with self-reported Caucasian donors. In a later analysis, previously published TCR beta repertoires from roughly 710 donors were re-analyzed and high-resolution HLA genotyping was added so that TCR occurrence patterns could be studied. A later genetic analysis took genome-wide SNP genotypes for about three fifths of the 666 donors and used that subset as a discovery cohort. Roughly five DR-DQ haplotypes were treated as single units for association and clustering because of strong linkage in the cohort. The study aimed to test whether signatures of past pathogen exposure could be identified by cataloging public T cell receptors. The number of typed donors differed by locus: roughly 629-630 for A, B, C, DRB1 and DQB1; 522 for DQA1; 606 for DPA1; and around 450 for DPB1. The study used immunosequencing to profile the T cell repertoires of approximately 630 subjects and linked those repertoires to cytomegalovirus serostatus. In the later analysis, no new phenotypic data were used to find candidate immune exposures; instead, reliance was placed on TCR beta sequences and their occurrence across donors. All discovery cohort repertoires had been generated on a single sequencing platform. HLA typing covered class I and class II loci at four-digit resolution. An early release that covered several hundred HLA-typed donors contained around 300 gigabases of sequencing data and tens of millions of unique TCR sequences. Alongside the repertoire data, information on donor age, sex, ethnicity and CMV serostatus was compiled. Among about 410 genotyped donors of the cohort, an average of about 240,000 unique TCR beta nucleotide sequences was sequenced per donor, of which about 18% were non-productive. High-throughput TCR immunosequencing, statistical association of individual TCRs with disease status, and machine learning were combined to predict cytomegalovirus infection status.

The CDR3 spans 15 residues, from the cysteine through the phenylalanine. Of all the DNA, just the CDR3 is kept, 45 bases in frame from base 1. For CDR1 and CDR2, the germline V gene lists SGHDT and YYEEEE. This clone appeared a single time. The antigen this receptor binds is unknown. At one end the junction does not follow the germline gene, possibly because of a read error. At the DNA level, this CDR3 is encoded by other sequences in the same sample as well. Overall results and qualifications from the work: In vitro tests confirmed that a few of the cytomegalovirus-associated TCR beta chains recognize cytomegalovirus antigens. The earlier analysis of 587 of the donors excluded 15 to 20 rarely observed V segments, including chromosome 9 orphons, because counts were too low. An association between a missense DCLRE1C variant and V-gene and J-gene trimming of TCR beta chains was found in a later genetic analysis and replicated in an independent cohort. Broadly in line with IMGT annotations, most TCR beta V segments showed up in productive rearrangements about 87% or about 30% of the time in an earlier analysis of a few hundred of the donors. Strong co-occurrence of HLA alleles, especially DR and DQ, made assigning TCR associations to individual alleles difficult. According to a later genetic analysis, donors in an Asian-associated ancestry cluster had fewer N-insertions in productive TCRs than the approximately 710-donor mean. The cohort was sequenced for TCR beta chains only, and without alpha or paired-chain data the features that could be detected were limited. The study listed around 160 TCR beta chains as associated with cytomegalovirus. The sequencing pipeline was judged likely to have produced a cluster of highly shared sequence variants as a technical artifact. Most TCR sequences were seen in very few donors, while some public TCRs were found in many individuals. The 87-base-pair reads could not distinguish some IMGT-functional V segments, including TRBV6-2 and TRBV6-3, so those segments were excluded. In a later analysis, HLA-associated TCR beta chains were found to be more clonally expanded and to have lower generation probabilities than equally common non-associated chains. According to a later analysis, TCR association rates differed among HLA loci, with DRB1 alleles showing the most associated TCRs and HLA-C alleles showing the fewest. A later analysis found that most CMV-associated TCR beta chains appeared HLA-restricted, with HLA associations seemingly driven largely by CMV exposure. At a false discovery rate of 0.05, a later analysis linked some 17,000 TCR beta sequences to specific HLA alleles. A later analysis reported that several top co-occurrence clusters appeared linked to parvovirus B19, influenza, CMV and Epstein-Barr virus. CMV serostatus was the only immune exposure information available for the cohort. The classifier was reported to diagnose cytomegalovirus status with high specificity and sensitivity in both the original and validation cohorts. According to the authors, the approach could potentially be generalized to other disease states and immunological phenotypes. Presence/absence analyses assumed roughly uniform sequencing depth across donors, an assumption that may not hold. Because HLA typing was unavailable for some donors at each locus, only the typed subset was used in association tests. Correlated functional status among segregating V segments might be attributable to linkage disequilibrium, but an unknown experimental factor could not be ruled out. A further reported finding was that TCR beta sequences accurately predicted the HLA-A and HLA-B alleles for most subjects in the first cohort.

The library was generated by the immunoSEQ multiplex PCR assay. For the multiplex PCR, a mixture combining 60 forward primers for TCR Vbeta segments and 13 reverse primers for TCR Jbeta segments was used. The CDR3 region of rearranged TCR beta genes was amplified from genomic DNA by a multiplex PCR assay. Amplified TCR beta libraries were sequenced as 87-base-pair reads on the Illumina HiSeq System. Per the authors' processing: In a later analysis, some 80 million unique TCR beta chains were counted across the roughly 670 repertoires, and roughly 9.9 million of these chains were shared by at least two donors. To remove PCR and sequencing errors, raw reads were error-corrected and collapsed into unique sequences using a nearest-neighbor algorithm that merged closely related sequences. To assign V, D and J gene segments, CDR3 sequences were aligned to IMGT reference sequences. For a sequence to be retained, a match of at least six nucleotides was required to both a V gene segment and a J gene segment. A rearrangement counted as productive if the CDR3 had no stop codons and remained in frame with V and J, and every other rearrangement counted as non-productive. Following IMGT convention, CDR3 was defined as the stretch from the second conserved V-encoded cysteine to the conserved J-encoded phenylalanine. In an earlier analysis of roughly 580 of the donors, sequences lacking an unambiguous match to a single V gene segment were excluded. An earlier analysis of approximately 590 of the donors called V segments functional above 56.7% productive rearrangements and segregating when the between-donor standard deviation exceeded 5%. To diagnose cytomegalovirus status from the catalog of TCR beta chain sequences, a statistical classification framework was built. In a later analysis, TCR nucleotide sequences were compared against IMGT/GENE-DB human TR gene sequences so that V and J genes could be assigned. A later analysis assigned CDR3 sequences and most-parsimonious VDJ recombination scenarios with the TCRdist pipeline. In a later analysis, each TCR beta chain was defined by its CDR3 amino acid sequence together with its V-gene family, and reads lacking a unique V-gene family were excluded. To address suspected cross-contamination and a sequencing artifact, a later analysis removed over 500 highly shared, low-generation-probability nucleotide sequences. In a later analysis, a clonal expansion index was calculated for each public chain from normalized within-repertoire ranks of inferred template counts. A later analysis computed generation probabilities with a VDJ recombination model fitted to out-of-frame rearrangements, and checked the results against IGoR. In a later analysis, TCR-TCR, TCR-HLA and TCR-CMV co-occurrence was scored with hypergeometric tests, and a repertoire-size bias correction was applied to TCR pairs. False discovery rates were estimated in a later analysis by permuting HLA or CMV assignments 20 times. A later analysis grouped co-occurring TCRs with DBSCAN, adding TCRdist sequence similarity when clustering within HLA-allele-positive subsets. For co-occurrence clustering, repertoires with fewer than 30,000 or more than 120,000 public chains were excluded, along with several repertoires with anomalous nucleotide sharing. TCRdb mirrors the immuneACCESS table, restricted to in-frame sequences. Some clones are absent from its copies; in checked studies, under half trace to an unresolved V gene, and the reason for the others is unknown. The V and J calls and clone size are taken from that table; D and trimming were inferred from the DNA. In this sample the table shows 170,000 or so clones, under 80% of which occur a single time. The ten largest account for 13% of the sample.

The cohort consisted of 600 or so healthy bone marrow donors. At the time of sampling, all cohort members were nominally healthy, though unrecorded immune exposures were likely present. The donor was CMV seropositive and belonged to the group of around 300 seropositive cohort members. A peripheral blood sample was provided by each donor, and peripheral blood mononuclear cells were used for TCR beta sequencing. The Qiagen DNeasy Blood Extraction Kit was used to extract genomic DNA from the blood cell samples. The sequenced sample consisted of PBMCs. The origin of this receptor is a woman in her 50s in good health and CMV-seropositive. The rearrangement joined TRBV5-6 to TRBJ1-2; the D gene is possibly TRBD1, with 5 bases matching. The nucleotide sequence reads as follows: TGTGCTAGCAGGCCCCGACAGTTAGCTAACTATGGCTACACCTTC. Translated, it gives CASRPRQLANYGYTF. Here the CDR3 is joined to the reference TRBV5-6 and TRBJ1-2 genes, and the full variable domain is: DAGVTQSPTHLIKTRGQQVTLRCSPKSGHDTVSWYQQALGQGPQFIFQYYEEEERQRGNFPDRFSGHQFPNYSSELNVNALLLGDSALYLCASRPRQLANYGYTFGSGTRLTVV.